The 29 T cell receptor beta chains presented below share a single source sample, sequenced in a study of CD8+ T cells in alopecia areata. RNA extraction and reverse transcription yielded cDNA as sequencing template. Some clones are missing from TCRdb's copy, which holds only in-frame ones; the method was immunoSEQ multiplex PCR. The sample includes around 120,000 clones, around two fifths of them seen just once. Sequences were obtained from CD4+ T cells sorted from blood. The receptors shown here come from a human donor with alopecia areata.

This clone was picked up a small number of times. The chain links TRBV2 to TRBJ2-1; 11 bases match TRBD2. Germline V gene sequence: CDR1 SNHLY, CDR2 FYNNEI. The CDR3 runs to 16 residues. The ends lost 5 bases at V and 7 bases at J; junction bases unmatched: 10. The CDR3 protein is CASSPTSGSTRNEQFF. The CDR3 nucleotides read TGTGCCAGCAGTCCTACTAGCGGGAGTACTAGGAATGAGCAGTTCTTC.

The chain carries TRBV20-1 and TRBJ1-2; no clear D gene. V lost 0 bases to trimming and J lost 8 bases, with 7 bases between them. Germline V gene lookup returns CDR1 DFQATT and CDR2 SNEGSKA (reference sequence). This CDR3 has 11 residues. The CDR3 DNA reads as TGCAGTGCTAGAGACCGAGGCGGCTACACCTTC. It specifies CSARDRGGYTF.

This rearrangement joins TRBV29-1 to TRBJ2-7; 7 nucleotides match TRBD2. The CDR3 covers 13 residues. Germline V CDR1 and CDR2: SQVTM, ANQGSEA. The V segment lost 6 bases and the J segment 4 bases; nucleotides outside the gene matches: 9. As DNA, the CDR3 is TGCAGCGTGGGCGGGGGACTCAATTACGAGCAGTACTTC. Translating it yields CSVGGGLNYEQYF.

This chain uses TRBV5-1 with TRBJ2-3, with 11 bases identical to TRBD2. The V gene end was trimmed by 7 bases and the J gene end by 3 bases; junction bases not matched to a gene: 7. Per germline, CDR1 SGHRS and CDR2 YFSETQ. The CDR3 loop spans 15 amino acids. The CDR3: CASARLAGRTDTQYF. The CDR3 DNA reads as TGCGCCAGCGCCAGACTAGCGGGGAGGACAGATACGCAGTATTTT.

V usage is TRBV5-1 and J usage is TRBJ2-3, with TRBD1 identical over 8 bases. Trimming at V came to 0 bases and at J to 2 bases, leaving 2 bases not matched to a gene. This CDR3 region has 15 residues. Germline lookup yields CDR1 SGHRS and CDR2 YFSETQ. Here the CDR3 DNA reads TGCGCCAGCAGCTTGGGGGACAGGACCACAGATACGCAGTATTTT. Translation: CASSLGDRTTDTQYF.

CDR3 sequence (DNA): TGCAGCGTTGCAGGGGGCACGGGTCAGCCCCAGCATTTT. Residues: CSVAGGTGQPQHF. The V and J genes are TRBV29-1 and TRBJ1-5; 8 bases map to TRBD1. Germline V CDR1 and CDR2: SQVTM, ANQGSEA. With 4 bases clipped from V and 6 bases from J, the junction kept 5 bases outside the gene matches. CDR3 length equals 13 residues.

This clone was counted a single time. The chain carries TRBV7-2 and TRBJ2-5; a weak D match, TRBD1 (5 bases). CDR1 is SGHTA and CDR2 is FQGNSA in the germline V gene. The CDR3 is 14 residues long. Trimming took off 3 bases at V and 5 bases at J, with 13 bases between the two ends. The CDR3 protein is CASSFQGSGETQYF. For the CDR3, the DNA is TGTGCCAGCAGCTTTCAGGGATCCGGCGAGACCCAGTACTTC.

This CDR3 is CASSPGGWGNTIYF. The CDR3 DNA reads as TGTGCCAGCAGCCCGGGAGGGTGGGGAAACACCATATATTTT. The chain has TRBV28 and TRBJ1-3; no clear D. The germline gives CDR1 MDHEN, CDR2 SYDVKM. Deletions cut 6 bases from V and 4 bases from J, with 13 bases between. The CDR3 sequence is 14 residues long.

The chain uses TRBV29-1 and TRBJ2-2, with TRBD2 identical over 11 bases. The CDR3 consists of 14 residues. From germline, CDR1 is SQVTM and CDR2 ANQGSEA. Trimming took 6 bases from V and 6 from J; bases not matched to a gene: 6. The CDR3 coding sequence is TGCAGCGTAGTACTAGCGGGGGTACCCGGGGAGCTGTTTTTT. Translating it yields CSVVLAGVPGELFF.

The chain couples TRBV29-1 to TRBJ1-1; D is undetermined. The CDR3 sequence is 13 residues long. The V and J ends lost 2 bases and 1 base respectively, with 8 bases between them. CDR1 and CDR2 (germline): SQVTM, ANQGSEA. DNA of the CDR3: TGCAGCGTTGAAATGAGGTGGAACACTGAAGCTTTCTTT. Protein sequence: CSVEMRWNTEAFF.

This clone was seen a few times. The rearrangement joins TRBV30 to TRBJ2-3; D unresolved. V was clipped by 3 bases and J by 1 base, with 14 bases between them. This CDR3 has 15 amino acids. Germline CDR1 GTSNPN, CDR2 SVGIG (reference sequence). The CDR3 coding sequence is TGTGCCTGGAGCCACCAAGGGAAGGGCACAGATACGCAGTATTTT. Translated, it gives CAWSHQGKGTDTQYF.

This clone was seen only a few times. CDR3 sequence: CASSWTGDGGYTF. CDR3 bases: TGTGCCAGCAGTTGGACAGGGGACGGCGGCTACACCTTC. The rearrangement links TRBV27 to TRBJ1-2; TRBD1 aligns across 9 bases. Trimming removed 4 bases from V and 8 bases from J; junction bases left unmatched: 5. Germline CDR1 reads MNHEY; CDR2 reads SMNVEV (reference sequence). The CDR3 has 13 amino acids.

The chain links TRBV28 to TRBJ2-7; D call uncertain. The CDR3 extends over 12 amino acids. The germline CDR1 and CDR2 sequences are MDHEN and SYDVKM. V lost 5 bases to trimming and J lost 4 bases, with 9 bases between them. The CDR3 sequence is CASSPPTYEQYF. The CDR3 region has the DNA TGTGCCAGCAGTCCCCCCACTTACGAGCAGTACTTC.

This clone was recorded a few times. Additional DNA sequences in this sample encode the identical CDR3. The rearrangement links TRBV29-1 to TRBJ1-5, with a possible D match to TRBD1 (5 bases). Trimming took 2 bases from V and 7 from J, leaving 12 bases between them. The CDR3 sequence is 13 residues long. Germline V gene lookup returns CDR1 SQVTM and CDR2 ANQGSEA. CDR3 nucleotides: TGCAGCGTTGAATCCGGGGGGAACCAGCCCCAGCATTTT. It codes for CSVESGGNQPQHF.

V gene TRBV18 combines with J gene TRBJ1-1; tentative D call: TRBD1 (5 bases). The CDR3 is 13 amino acids. Germline V gives CDR1 KGHSH, CDR2 LQKENI. The germline V and J ends were trimmed by 2 bases and 7 bases, with 11 bases remaining between them. The CDR3 DNA reads TGTGCCAGCTCACCAGGGGGGAAATATGAAGCTTTCTTT. Its translation: CASSPGGKYEAFF.

The chain couples TRBV7-2 to TRBJ2-7, with D tentatively TRBD1 (5 bases). V lost 2 bases to trimming and J lost 3 bases, with 17 bases between them. Germline loops: CDR1 SGHTA, CDR2 FQGNSA. The CDR3 length is 16 residues. The CDR3 loop reads CASSLLIQGGGYEQYF. The CDR3, as DNA: TGTGCCAGCAGCTTATTGATTCAGGGTGGTGGCTACGAGCAGTACTTC.

The chain carries TRBV5-1 and TRBJ2-1, with 9 positions matching TRBD2. The V gene's germline CDR1 is SGHRS and CDR2 YFSETQ. This CDR3 is built from 16 residues. Trimming cost V 0 bases and J 5 bases; bases outside gene matches: 6. The CDR3 reads CASSLEGGRDDNEQFF. The CDR3 bases are TGCGCCAGCAGCTTGGAGGGCGGGAGGGACGACAATGAGCAGTTCTTC.

The chain uses TRBV5-1 and TRBJ2-5, with D possibly being TRBD2 (6 bases). V dropped 4 bases and J dropped 1 base, with 11 bases sitting between them. CDR3 length: 14 amino acids. The germline gives CDR1 SGHRS, CDR2 YFSETQ. The CDR3 loop is CASSRIGGQETQYF. The CDR3 region has the DNA TGCGCCAGCAGCCGGATCGGGGGCCAAGAGACCCAGTACTTC.

This clone turned up a few times. The CDR3 bases are TGTGCCAGCAGCCCAAGCTCAGGGCCACGGACGCGACACAGAGAGACCCAGTACTTC. Translation gives CASSPSSGPRTRHRETQYF. The rearrangement links TRBV7-2 to TRBJ2-5; TRBD1 is a possible D gene (5 bases). The germline V gene has CDR1 SGHTA and CDR2 FQGNSA. There are 19 residues in the CDR3. Trimming left V 5 bases short and J 4 bases short, with 29 bases between.

The chain employs TRBV2 and TRBJ1-2, with D unresolved. The CDR3 has 12 residues. CDR1 and CDR2 (germline): SNHLY, FYNNEI. V was shortened by 6 bases and J by 3 bases, with 8 bases between the two germline ends. Here the CDR3 reads CASRGIDYGYTF. The CDR3 nucleotides are TGTGCCAGCAGGGGCATCGACTATGGCTACACCTTC.

The genes are TRBV5-1 and TRBJ2-3, with D possibly being TRBD2 (6 bases). V shed 0 bases and J shed 6 bases, with 20 bases lying between them. This CDR3 spans 17 amino acids. Germline V lookup: CDR1 SGHRS, CDR2 YFSETQ. The CDR3, as DNA: TGCGCCAGCAGCTTGGATGGGGCTAGCGCCACTGGGGATACGCAGTATTTT. It translates to CASSLDGASATGDTQYF.

This clone was counted a few times. The chain employs TRBV28 and TRBJ2-7; TRBD1 matches 10 bases. Trimming took 10 bases from V and 4 from J; bases not matched to a gene: 4. Per germline, CDR1 MDHEN and CDR2 SYDVKM. This CDR3 is built from 12 residues. The CDR3 spells CATSGQGYEQYF. The CDR3 nucleotides are TGTGCCACCTCGGGACAGGGGTACGAGCAGTACTTC.

The chain recombines TRBV20-1 with TRBJ1-2, with D unresolved. V shed 3 bases and J shed 8 bases, with 10 bases lying between them. The CDR3 is 11 residues long. Germline lookup yields CDR1 DFQATT and CDR2 SNEGSKA (reference sequence). This CDR3 reads CSASNRGGYTF. CDR3 in DNA: TGCAGTGCTAGTAACCGAGGAGGCTACACCTTC.

V usage is TRBV29-1 and J usage is TRBJ2-7; TRBD1 might be the D (6 bases). The length of the CDR3 is 13 residues. Germline CDR1 and CDR2: SQVTM and ANQGSEA. Trimming took 7 bases from V and 6 from J, leaving 19 bases between them. CDR3 in DNA: TGCAGCGCCAAAATGGCTGGGGGCCGCGAGCAGTACTTC. Encoded protein: CSAKMAGGREQYF.

This clone occurred a few times. The chain uses TRBV6-5 and TRBJ2-7; D is perhaps TRBD2 (6 bases). The CDR3 runs 14 residues. Per the germline V gene, CDR1 is MNHEY and CDR2 is SVGAGI. Trimming shortened V by 6 bases and J by 7 bases, and 19 bases separated the two germline ends. CDR3 bases: TGTGCCAGCAGCCGAACAACTTGGGCGGGGGAGCAGTACTTC. Amino acids: CASSRTTWAGEQYF.

This chain uses TRBV4-3 with TRBJ2-3, with TRBD1 matching 8 bases. V shed 0 bases, J shed 1 base, and the junction held 18 bases outside the gene matches. The CDR3 spans 21 residues. The germline CDR1 and CDR2 sequences are LGHNA and YSLEER. The CDR3 nucleotides read TGCGCCAGCAGCCAAGAAATAGGACAGGGCCGAACATCCAGCCGCACAGATACGCAGTATTTT. This sequence encodes CASSQEIGQGRTSSRTDTQYF.

This clone has only a few counts. This chain uses TRBV7-9 with TRBJ2-7; D gene unclear. CDR1 SEHNR and CDR2 FQNEAQ come from the germline V gene (reference sequence). V lost 4 bases, J lost 1 base, and 14 bases lay in between. The CDR3 consists of 15 residues. CDR3 in DNA: TGTGCCAGCAGCTCGACCTCGACTCCGTCCTACGAGCAGTACTTC. This gives the protein CASSSTSTPSYEQYF.

This clone was counted only a few times. V and J are TRBV30 and TRBJ2-2, with D possibly being TRBD2 (6 bases). The CDR3 loop spans 15 amino acids. CDR1 and CDR2 (germline): GTSNPN, SVGIG (reference sequence). The germline V and J ends were trimmed by 7 bases and 3 bases, with 18 bases remaining between them. The CDR3 sequence is CAYTRGSIHTGELFF. The CDR3 region has the DNA TGTGCCTATACACGGGGGAGCATCCACACCGGGGAGCTGTTTTTT.

This chain joins TRBV27 and TRBJ2-7; D perhaps matches TRBD1 (5 bases). Germline values: CDR1 MNHEY, CDR2 SMNVEV (reference sequence). Trimming cost V 5 bases and J 1 base, with 12 bases left between them. The CDR3 consists of 14 residues. The chain's CDR3 is CASSPKGQSYEQYF. CDR3 nucleotide sequence: TGTGCCAGCAGTCCCAAGGGGCAGTCCTACGAGCAGTACTTC.